This TCR beta chain was obtained from a study of blood T cell repertoires in COVID-19. About the study: Acute and convalescent COVID-19 specimens originated in the United States, Italy and Spain. Sources were T cells, B-cell-depleted T cells, or PBMCs; the material itself was cDNA or gDNA.

In the authors' workflow: Quantification of nucleated cells was approximated via reference gene primer amplification. TCRdb's copy holds only in-frame clones and misses some; the assay was immunoSEQ multiplex PCR. That table furnishes V, J and clone size, whereas the DNA furnished D and trimming. The sample has 65,000 to 100,000 clones, around nine tenths seen once. From germline, CDR1 is LNHDA and CDR2 SQIVND (reference sequence). V dropped 9 bases and J dropped 5; count of bases not matched to a gene: 6. The CDR3 sequence is 13 residues long. This rearrangement joins TRBV19 to TRBJ2-3; the match to TRBD2 covers 9 bases. The sequenced sample was peripheral blood. The clonotype comes from an elderly woman with acute or convalescent COVID-19. The CDR3 DNA reads as TGTGCCAGCGCGGGAGGGCAGGTAGATACGCAGTATTTT. Its translation: CASAGGQVDTQYF.